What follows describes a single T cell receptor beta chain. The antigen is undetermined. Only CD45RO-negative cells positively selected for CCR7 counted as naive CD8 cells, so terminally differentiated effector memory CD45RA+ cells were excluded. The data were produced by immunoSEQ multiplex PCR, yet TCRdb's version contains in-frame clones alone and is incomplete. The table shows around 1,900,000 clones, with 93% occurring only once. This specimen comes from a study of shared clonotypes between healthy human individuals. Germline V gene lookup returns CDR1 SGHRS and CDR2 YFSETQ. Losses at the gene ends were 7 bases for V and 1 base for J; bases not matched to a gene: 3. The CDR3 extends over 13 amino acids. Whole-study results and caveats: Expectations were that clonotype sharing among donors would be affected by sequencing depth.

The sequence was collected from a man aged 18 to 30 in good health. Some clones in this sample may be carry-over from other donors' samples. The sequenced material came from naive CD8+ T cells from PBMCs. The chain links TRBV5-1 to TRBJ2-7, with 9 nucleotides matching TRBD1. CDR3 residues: CASVGQGSYEQYF. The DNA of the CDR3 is TGCGCCAGCGTCGGACAGGGGTCCTACGAGCAGTACTTC.